Each of the 3 T cell receptor beta chains below was sequenced from the same sample in a study of cytomegalovirus exposure and HLA in healthy donors. With 60 Vbeta and 13 Jbeta primers, the PCR was carried out. Profiled with immunoSEQ multiplex PCR; TCRdb holds only in-frame clones, not every one. The specimen's table records tens of thousands of clones. Sequencing input: PBMCs. Source of these receptors: a female donor in good health and CMV-seropositive.

The chain carries TRBV5-4 and TRBJ2-3; D might be TRBD1 (6 bases). There are 13 residues in the CDR3. Germline V CDR1 and CDR2: SGHNT, YYREEE (reference sequence). The germline V and J ends were trimmed by 4 bases and 8 bases, with 14 bases remaining between them. The CDR3 DNA follows: TGTGCCAGCAGCCCGCAGGGGACCGGTACGCAGTATTTT. It specifies CASSPQGTGTQYF.

The V call is TRBV7-2, the J call TRBJ2-7; D unclear. Between the trimmed V and J ends, which lost 4 bases and 5 bases, there was a span of 15 bases. Germline V gene data show CDR1 as SGHTA and CDR2 as FQGNSA. The CDR3 runs to 14 residues. The CDR3 reads CASSWAYSGDEQYF. CDR3 coding DNA: TGTGCCAGCAGCTGGGCCTATTCAGGCGACGAGCAGTACTTC.

V usage is TRBV27 and J usage is TRBJ1-5; a weak D match, TRBD1 (5 bases). CDR3 length: 14 amino acids. The germline V gene has CDR1 MNHEY and CDR2 SMNVEV (reference sequence). Trimming shortened V by 10 bases and J by 0 bases, and 13 bases separated the two germline ends. The CDR3 sequence is CATTTAYSNQPQHF. The DNA for the CDR3 is TGTGCCACCACGACAGCTTATAGCAATCAGCCCCAGCATTTT.